A single sample is the source of the 17 T cell receptor beta chains below, sequenced in a study of cytomegalovirus exposure and HLA in healthy donors. The PCR had 60 Vbeta and 13 Jbeta primers. Measured with immunoSEQ multiplex PCR; TCRdb has only the in-frame clones, and not every one. The sample holds 120,000 to 150,000 clones, approximately 79% seen once. Sequenced input: PBMCs. Receptors were obtained from a young woman in good health and CMV-seronegative.

CDR3 in DNA: TGTGCCAGCAGCAGCTCGGGGAATACCTACGAGCAGTACTTC. Translating gives CASSSSGNTYEQYF. The chain carries TRBV7-2 and TRBJ2-7, with D possibly TRBD2 on 5 matching bases. Germline V lookup: CDR1 SGHTA, CDR2 FQGNSA. This CDR3 comprises 14 residues. The V and J ends lost 5 bases and 2 bases respectively, with 13 bases between them. Supplemented by reference TRBV7-2 and TRBJ2-7, the full variable domain reads GAGVSQSPSNKVTEKGKDVELRCDPISGHTALYWYRQSLGQGLEFLIYFQGNSAPDKSGLPSDRFSAERTGGSVSTLTIQRTQQEDSAVYLCASSSSGNTYEQYFGPGTRLTVT.

The V and J genes are TRBV4-1 and TRBJ2-3; 8 positions agree with TRBD2. V trimming: 1 base; J trimming: 1 base; junction bases outside the gene matches: 1. The CDR3 loop spans 15 amino acids. Germline CDR1 MGHRA, CDR2 YSYEKL. CDR3 sequence: CASSQGRGGTDTQYF. Written as DNA, the CDR3 is TGCGCCAGCAGCCAAGGGCGGGGGGGCACAGATACGCAGTATTTT.

V is TRBV2 and J is TRBJ1-2; D is unresolved. The ends were cut back, 1 base at V and 8 bases at J, with 11 bases in the middle. The germline V gene encodes CDR1 SNHLY and CDR2 FYNNEI. The CDR3 is 13 amino acids. The CDR3 region is CASSEVVFGGYTF. Written as DNA, the CDR3 is TGTGCCAGCAGTGAAGTGGTTTTCGGGGGCTACACCTTC. Combining the CDR3 with reference TRBV2 and TRBJ1-2 gives the whole variable domain EPEVTQTPSHQVTQMGQEVILRCVPISNHLYFYWYRQILGQKVEFLVSFYNNEISEKSEIFDDQFSVERPDGSNFTLKIRSTKLEDSAMYFCASSEVVFGGYTFGSGTRLTVV.

The chain combines TRBV7-6 with TRBJ2-4; the match to TRBD1 covers 11 bases. The germline CDR1 and CDR2 sequences are SGHVS and FNYEAQ. The CDR3 contains 16 residues. After removal of 4 bases from V and 7 bases from J, the junction contained 9 bases not matched to a gene. CDR3 sequence: CASSSKVGQGENIQYF. The CDR3 nucleotides are TGTGCCAGCAGCTCGAAAGTGGGACAGGGGGAGAACATTCAGTACTTC.

V usage is TRBV7-9 and J usage is TRBJ2-3, with TRBD1 matching 10 bases. V trimming: 4 bases; J trimming: 3 bases; junction bases outside the gene matches: 7. The length of the CDR3 is 16 residues. Germline loops: CDR1 SEHNR, CDR2 FQNEAQ (reference sequence). The CDR3 is CASSSPDRGSTDTQYF. In DNA form, the CDR3 reads TGTGCCAGCAGCTCCCCGGACAGGGGGAGTACAGATACGCAGTATTTT.

V is TRBV6-1 and J is TRBJ1-5; tentatively, D is TRBD1 (5 bases). The germline gives CDR1 MNHNS, CDR2 SASEGT. The V and J ends lost 6 bases and 1 base respectively, with 13 bases between them. This CDR3 contains 15 residues. CDR3 bases: TGTGCCAGCAGGGAATCGGGGGGGAGCAATCAGCCCCAGCATTTT. Its translation: CASRESGGSNQPQHF.

The rearrangement links TRBV6-1 to TRBJ2-3; D ambiguous. This CDR3 is built from 13 residues. Per the germline V gene, CDR1 is MNHNS and CDR2 is SASEGT. The V end was cut by 4 bases, the J end by 2 bases, with 7 bases between. The CDR3 region is CASSVANTDTQYF. CDR3 nucleotide sequence: TGTGCCAGCAGTGTTGCTAACACAGATACGCAGTATTTT.

The chain recombines TRBV27 with TRBJ2-7, with D maybe TRBD2 (6 bases). The CDR3 length is 15 residues. The germline gives CDR1 MNHEY, CDR2 SMNVEV (reference sequence). V was clipped by 3 bases and J by 0 bases, with 12 bases between them. CDR3 sequence reads: CASSFRRGSSYEQYF. Here the CDR3 DNA reads TGTGCCAGCAGTTTTCGGCGGGGAAGCTCCTACGAGCAGTACTTC.

This clone showed up just once. V gene TRBV9 combines with J gene TRBJ2-3; D might be TRBD2 (5 bases). V was pared by 4 bases and J by 0 bases, with 15 bases between. Germline CDR1 reads SGDLS; CDR2 reads YYNGEE. The CDR3 has 16 amino acids. This CDR3 is CASSPTSGTSTDTQYF. In nucleotides, the CDR3 is TGTGCCAGCAGCCCGACCTCGGGAACCAGCACAGATACGCAGTATTTT.

The J gene is TRBJ2-7, the V gene TRBV7-2; weak D call: TRBD1 (5 bases). V was clipped by 4 bases and J by 2 bases, with 9 bases between them. The CDR3 has 13 amino acids. Per germline, CDR1 SGHTA and CDR2 FQGNSA. The CDR3 nucleotides are TGTGCCAGCAGCTGGGGCAGACCCTACGAGCAGTACTTC. Amino acids: CASSWGRPYEQYF.

In the case of this clone: Mismatch with germline at one junction end may stem from a read error. The V call is TRBV7-9, the J call TRBJ2-2, with 16 bases fitting TRBD2. The CDR3 totals 17 residues. The germline gives CDR1 SEHNR, CDR2 FQNEAQ (reference sequence). CDR3 loop: CAGSSGLAGGPSGELFF. The CDR3 coding sequence is TGTGCCGGCAGCTCGGGACTAGCGGGAGGGCCGAGCGGGGAGCTGTTTTTT.

This chain connects TRBV5-1 to TRBJ2-3, with D possibly matching TRBD1 (5 bases). In germline, CDR1 is SGHRS, CDR2 YFSETQ. This CDR3 region has 13 residues. Deletions cut 4 bases from V and 5 bases from J, with 11 bases between. The CDR3 DNA sequence: TGCGCCAGCAGCCGACCCAGGGAAGATACGCAGTATTTT. Amino acids: CASSRPREDTQYF. The full variable domain, rest sourced from reference TRBV5-1 and TRBJ2-3, is KAGVTQTPRYLIKTRGQQVTLSCSPISGHRSVSWYQQTPGQGLQFLFEYFSETQRNKGNFPGRFSGRQFSNSRSEMNVSTLELGDSALYLCASSRPREDTQYFGPGTRLTVL.

The chain uses TRBV5-1 and TRBJ2-3, with 8 nucleotides matching TRBD1. The CDR3 is made up of 14 amino acids. V lost 6 bases and J lost 4; bases outside the gene matches: 7. Germline V lookup: CDR1 SGHRS, CDR2 YFSETQ. CDR3 bases: TGCGCCAGCACCCCAGGACAGGGAGCAGATACGCAGTATTTT. Residues: CASTPGQGADTQYF.

The J gene is TRBJ1-5, the V gene TRBV5-5, with no clear D. The V end lost 1 base, the J end lost 6 bases, and 14 bases lay between the germline ends. The germline V gene encodes CDR1 SGHKS and CDR2 YYEKEE (reference sequence). The length of the CDR3 is 15 residues. CDR3 DNA: TGTGCCAGCAGCTTGTCGAGGTCCTTTATTCAGCCCCAGCATTTT. Encoded protein: CASSLSRSFIQPQHF. Together with reference TRBV5-5 and TRBJ1-5, the CDR3 gives the full variable domain: DAGVTQSPTHLIKTRGQQVTLRCSPISGHKSVSWYQQVLGQGPQFIFQYYEKEERGRGNFPDRFSARQFPNYSSELNVNALLLGDSALYLCASSLSRSFIQPQHFGDGTRLSIL.

The chain employs TRBV19 and TRBJ2-1; possibly TRBD2 for D (5 bases). CDR1 is LNHDA, CDR2 SQIVND, per germline (reference sequence). The CDR3 is 15 residues long. V was cut by 4 bases and J by 0 bases, with 10 bases left in between. The CDR3 loop is CASSTQGSSYNEQFF. CDR3 in DNA: TGTGCCAGTAGTACTCAAGGGAGCTCCTACAATGAGCAGTTCTTC.

The gene calls are TRBV6-6 and TRBJ1-3, with TRBD1 matching over 7 bases. This CDR3 region has 16 residues. V lost 6 bases and J lost 4; bases outside the gene matches: 12. In germline, CDR1 is MNHNY, CDR2 SVGAGI (reference sequence). The CDR3 here is CASSRALQGPGNTIYF. CDR3 nucleotides: TGTGCCAGCAGCCGCGCCCTACAGGGGCCCGGAAACACCATATATTTT.

The chain combines TRBV7-9 with TRBJ1-5; TRBD1 agrees at 8 bases. V lost 4 bases and J lost 2; bases outside the gene matches: 1. The CDR3 extends over 14 amino acids. CDR1 and CDR2 (germline): SEHNR, FQNEAQ (reference sequence). The CDR3 loop is CASSSDRGNQPQHF. In nucleotides, the CDR3 is TGTGCCAGCAGCTCGGACAGGGGCAATCAGCCCCAGCATTTT.